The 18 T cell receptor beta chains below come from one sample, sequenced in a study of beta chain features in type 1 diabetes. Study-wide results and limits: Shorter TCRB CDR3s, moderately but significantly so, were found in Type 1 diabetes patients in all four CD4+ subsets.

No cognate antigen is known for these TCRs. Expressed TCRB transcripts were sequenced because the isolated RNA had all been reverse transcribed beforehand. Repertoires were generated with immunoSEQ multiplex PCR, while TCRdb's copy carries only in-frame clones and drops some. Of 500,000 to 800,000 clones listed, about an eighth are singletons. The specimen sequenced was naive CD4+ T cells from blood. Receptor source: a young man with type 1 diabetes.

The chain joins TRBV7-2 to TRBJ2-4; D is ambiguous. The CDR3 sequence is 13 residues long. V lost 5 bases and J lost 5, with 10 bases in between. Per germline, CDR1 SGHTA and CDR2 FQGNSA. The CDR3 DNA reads TGTGCCAGCAGCCCCCCGGCCGAAAACATTCAGTACTTC. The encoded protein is CASSPPAENIQYF.

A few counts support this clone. In DNA, the CDR3 is TGTGCCAGCAGCCTAGGACAGACAAGGAATGAAAAACTGTTTTTT. The encoded protein is CASSLGQTRNEKLFF. The J gene is TRBJ1-4, the V gene TRBV7-2, with TRBD1 as a possible D gene (6 bases). CDR3 length: 15 residues. The ends were cut back, 5 bases at V and 5 bases at J, with 15 bases in the middle. CDR1 is SGHTA and CDR2 is FQGNSA in the germline V gene.

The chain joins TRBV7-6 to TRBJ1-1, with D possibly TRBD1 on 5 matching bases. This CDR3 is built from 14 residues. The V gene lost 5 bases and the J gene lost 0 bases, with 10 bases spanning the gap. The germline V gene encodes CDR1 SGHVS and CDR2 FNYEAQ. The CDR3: CASSRGLMNTEAFF. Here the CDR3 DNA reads TGTGCCAGCAGCCGGGGACTGATGAACACTGAAGCTTTCTTT.

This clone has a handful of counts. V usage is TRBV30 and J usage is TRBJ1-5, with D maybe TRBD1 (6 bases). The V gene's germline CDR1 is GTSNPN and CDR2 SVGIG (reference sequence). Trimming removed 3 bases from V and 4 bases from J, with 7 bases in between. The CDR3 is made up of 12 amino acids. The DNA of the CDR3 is TGTGCCTGGAGACAGGGTAATCAGCCCCAGCATTTT. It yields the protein CAWRQGNQPQHF.

CDR3 coding DNA: TGTGCCAGCAGCTTAATGGAGACAGGGGGCACTGAGCAGTTCTTC. It translates to CASSLMETGGTEQFF. The chain links TRBV7-6 to TRBJ2-1; 10 nucleotides align to TRBD1. The germline CDR1 and CDR2 sequences are SGHVS and FNYEAQ. CDR3 length: 15 residues. J gave up 9 bases and V 2 bases, and 7 bases lay outside the gene matches. The full variable domain, rest sourced from reference TRBV7-6 and TRBJ2-1, is GAGVSQSPRYKVTKRGQDVALRCDPISGHVSLYWYRQALGQGPEFLTYFNYEAQQDKSGLPNDRFSAERPEGSISTLTIQRTEQRDSAMYRCASSLMETGGTEQFFGPGTRLTVL.

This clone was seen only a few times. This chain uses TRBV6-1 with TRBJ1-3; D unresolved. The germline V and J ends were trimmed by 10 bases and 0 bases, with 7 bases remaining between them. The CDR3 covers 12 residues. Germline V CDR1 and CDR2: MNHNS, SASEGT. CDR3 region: CATSVSGNTIYF. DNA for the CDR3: TGTGCCACCTCGGTCTCTGGAAACACCATATATTTT.

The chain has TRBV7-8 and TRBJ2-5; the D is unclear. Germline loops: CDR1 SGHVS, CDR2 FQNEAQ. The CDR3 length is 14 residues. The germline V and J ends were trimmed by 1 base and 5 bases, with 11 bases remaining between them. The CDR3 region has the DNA TGTGCCAGCAGCTTAGACGAGGCACAGGAGACCCAGTACTTC. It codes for CASSLDEAQETQYF.

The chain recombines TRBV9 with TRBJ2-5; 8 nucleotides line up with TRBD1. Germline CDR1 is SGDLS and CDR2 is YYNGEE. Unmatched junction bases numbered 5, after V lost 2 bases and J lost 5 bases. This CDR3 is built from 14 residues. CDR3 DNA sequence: TGTGCCAGCAGCGTCGACAGGGGCGGGGAGACCCAGTACTTC. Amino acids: CASSVDRGGETQYF. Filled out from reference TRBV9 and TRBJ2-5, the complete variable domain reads DSGVTQTPKHLITATGQRVTLRCSPRSGDLSVYWYQQSLDQGLQFLIQYYNGEERAKGNILERFSAQQFPDLHSELNLSSLELGDSALYFCASSVDRGGETQYFGPGTRLLVL.

CDR3 residues: CASSVQGGLQETQYF. In nucleotides, the CDR3 is TGTGCCAGCAGTGTACAGGGGGGTCTCCAAGAGACCCAGTACTTC. The rearrangement joins TRBV2 to TRBJ2-5; 8 bases match TRBD1. With V trimmed by 4 bases and J by 1 base, 5 bases remained unmatched. The CDR3 is made up of 15 amino acids. Germline CDR1 SNHLY, CDR2 FYNNEI. The variable domain in full, with the rest retrieved from reference TRBV2 and TRBJ2-5, is EPEVTQTPSHQVTQMGQEVILRCVPISNHLYFYWYRQILGQKVEFLVSFYNNEISEKSEIFDDQFSVERPDGSNFTLKIRSTKLEDSAMYFCASSVQGGLQETQYFGPGTRLLVL.

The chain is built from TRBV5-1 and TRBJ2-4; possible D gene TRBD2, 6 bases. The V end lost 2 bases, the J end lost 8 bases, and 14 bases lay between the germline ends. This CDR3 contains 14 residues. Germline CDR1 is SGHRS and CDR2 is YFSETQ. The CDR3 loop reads CASSLGTGDDIQYF. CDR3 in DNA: TGCGCCAGCAGCTTAGGGACGGGGGATGACATTCAGTACTTC. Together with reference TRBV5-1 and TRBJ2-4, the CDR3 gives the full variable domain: KAGVTQTPRYLIKTRGQQVTLSCSPISGHRSVSWYQQTPGQGLQFLFEYFSETQRNKGNFPGRFSGRQFSNSRSEMNVSTLELGDSALYLCASSLGTGDDIQYFGAGTRLSVL.

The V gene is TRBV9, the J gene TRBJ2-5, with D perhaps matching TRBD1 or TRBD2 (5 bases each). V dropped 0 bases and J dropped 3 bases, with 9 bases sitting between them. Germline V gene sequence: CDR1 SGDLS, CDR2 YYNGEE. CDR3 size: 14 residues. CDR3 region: CASSVGGSEETQYF. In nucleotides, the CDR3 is TGTGCCAGCAGCGTAGGGGGGTCAGAAGAGACCCAGTACTTC.

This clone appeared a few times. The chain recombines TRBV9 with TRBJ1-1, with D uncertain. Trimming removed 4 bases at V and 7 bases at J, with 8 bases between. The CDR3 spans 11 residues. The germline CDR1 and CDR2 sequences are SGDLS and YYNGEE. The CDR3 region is CASSPQIEAFF. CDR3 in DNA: TGTGCCAGCAGCCCCCAGATTGAAGCTTTCTTT.

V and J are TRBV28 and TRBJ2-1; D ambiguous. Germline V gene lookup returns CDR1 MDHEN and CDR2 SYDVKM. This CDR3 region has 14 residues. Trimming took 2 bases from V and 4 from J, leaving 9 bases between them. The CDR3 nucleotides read TGTGCCAGCAGTTTACCCTCCTTATACAATGAGCAGTTCTTC. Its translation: CASSLPSLYNEQFF.

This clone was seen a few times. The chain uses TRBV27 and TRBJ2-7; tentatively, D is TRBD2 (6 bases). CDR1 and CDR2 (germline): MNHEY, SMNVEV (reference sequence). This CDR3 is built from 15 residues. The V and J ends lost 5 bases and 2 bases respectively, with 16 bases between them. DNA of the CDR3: TGTGCCAGCAGTGGGGACGTGGGGGGACCCTACGAGCAGTACTTC. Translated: CASSGDVGGPYEQYF.

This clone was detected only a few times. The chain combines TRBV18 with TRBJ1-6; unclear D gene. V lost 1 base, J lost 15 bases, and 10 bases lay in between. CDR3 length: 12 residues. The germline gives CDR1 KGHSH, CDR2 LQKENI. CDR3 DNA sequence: TGTGCCAGCTCACCACAGGAAACGGACCTCCACTTT. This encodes CASSPQETDLHF.

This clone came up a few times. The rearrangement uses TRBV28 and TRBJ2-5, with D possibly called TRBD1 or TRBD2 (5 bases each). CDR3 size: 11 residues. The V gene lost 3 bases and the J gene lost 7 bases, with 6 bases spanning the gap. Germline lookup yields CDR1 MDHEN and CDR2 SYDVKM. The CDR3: CASSLGVTQYF. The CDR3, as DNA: TGTGCCAGCAGTTTGGGGGTGACCCAGTACTTC. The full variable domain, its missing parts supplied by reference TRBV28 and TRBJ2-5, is DVKVTQSSRYLVKRTGEKVFLECVQDMDHENMFWYRQDPGLGLRLIYFSYDVKMKEKGDIPEGYSVSREKKERFSLILESASTNQTSMYLCASSLGVTQYFGPGTRLLVL.

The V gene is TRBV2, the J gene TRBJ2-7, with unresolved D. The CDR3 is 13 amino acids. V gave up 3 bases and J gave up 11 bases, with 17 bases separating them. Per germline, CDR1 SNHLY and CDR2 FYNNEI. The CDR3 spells CASSEANNPWEYF. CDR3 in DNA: TGTGCCAGCAGTGAGGCCAATAACCCTTGGGAGTACTTC.

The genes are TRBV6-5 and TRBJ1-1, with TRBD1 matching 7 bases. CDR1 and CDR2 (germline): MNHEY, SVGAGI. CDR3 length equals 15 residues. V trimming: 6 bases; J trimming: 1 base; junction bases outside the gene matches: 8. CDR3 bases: TGTGCCAGCAGCGTAGGGGGCTCTGGGAACACTGAAGCTTTCTTT. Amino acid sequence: CASSVGGSGNTEAFF.